The clone carrying this TCR beta chain came up once. This sample is drawn from a study of shared T cell receptors in the human thymus. Germline values: CDR1 MGHRA, CDR2 YSYEKL. V was clipped by 9 bases and J by 3 bases, with 21 bases between them. This CDR3 comprises 15 residues. Assay: immunoSEQ multiplex PCR; the TCRdb copy retains only in-frame clones and omits some. The sample includes hundreds of thousands of clones, approximately 87% of them seen just once. The sample also formed part of further work on human thymus T cells.

Material: thymocytes. The TCR comes from a boy under two years old with a congenital heart defect. The rearrangement links TRBV4-1 to TRBJ2-7, with D maybe TRBD1 (6 bases). The CDR3 sequence: CASAPYDTGLYEQYF. The CDR3, as DNA: TGCGCCAGTGCTCCTTATGACACAGGGCTCTACGAGCAGTACTTC.